Presented here are 15 T cell receptor beta chains from one specimen sequenced in a study of blood T cell repertoires in COVID-19. TCRdb's table, derived via immunoSEQ multiplex PCR, lists solely in-frame clones and lacks some. The table shows about 280,000 clones, with 88% occurring only once. The material sequenced was peripheral blood. Receptors were obtained from a man younger than 35 with active or convalescent COVID-19.

V and J are TRBV7-2 and TRBJ1-5; D remains ambiguous. The CDR3 has 12 amino acids. V lost 1 base, J lost 6 bases, and 4 bases lay in between. Germline values: CDR1 SGHTA, CDR2 FQGNSA. The CDR3 DNA sequence: TGTGCCAGCAGCTTAGGTCTTCAGCCCCAGCATTTT. Translation gives CASSLGLQPQHF.

The chain combines TRBV6-6 with TRBJ2-3; 8 nucleotides line up with TRBD1. The CDR3 covers 15 residues. CDR1 is MNHNY and CDR2 is SVGAGI in the germline V gene (reference sequence). Unmatched junction bases numbered 7, after V lost 6 bases and J lost 2 bases. The DNA for the CDR3 is TGTGCCAGCAGCCAAGGACAGGGCCACACAGATACGCAGTATTTT. It is translated as CASSQGQGHTDTQYF.

V and J are TRBV7-2 and TRBJ2-3; D is uncertain. The CDR3 loop spans 14 amino acids. V dropped 4 bases and J dropped 0 bases, with 8 bases sitting between them. Germline V gene sequence: CDR1 SGHTA, CDR2 FQGNSA. The CDR3 protein is CASSSSVSTDTQYF. In nucleotides, the CDR3 is TGTGCCAGCAGCTCCTCGGTGAGCACAGATACGCAGTATTTT. The whole variable domain, filled in from reference TRBV7-2 and TRBJ2-3, reads GAGVSQSPSNKVTEKGKDVELRCDPISGHTALYWYRQSLGQGLEFLIYFQGNSAPDKSGLPSDRFSAERTGGSVSTLTIQRTQQEDSAVYLCASSSSVSTDTQYFGPGTRLTVL.

The chain is built from TRBV2 and TRBJ2-7, with 8 nucleotides matching TRBD1. The CDR3 totals 17 residues. Trimming cost V 3 bases and J 0 bases; bases outside gene matches: 10. The V gene's germline CDR1 is SNHLY and CDR2 FYNNEI. CDR3 sequence: CASSETGQVIISYEQYF. Written as DNA, the CDR3 is TGTGCCAGCAGTGAGACGGGACAGGTGATTATCTCCTACGAGCAGTACTTC. The full variable domain, completed using reference TRBV2 and TRBJ2-7, is EPEVTQTPSHQVTQMGQEVILRCVPISNHLYFYWYRQILGQKVEFLVSFYNNEISEKSEIFDDQFSVERPDGSNFTLKIRSTKLEDSAMYFCASSETGQVIISYEQYFGPGTRLTVT.

This chain uses TRBV7-2 with TRBJ2-5; possible D gene TRBD2, 6 bases. CDR1 SGHTA and CDR2 FQGNSA come from the germline V gene. V lost 1 base and J lost 0, with 9 bases in between. The CDR3 totals 15 residues. CDR3 amino acids: CASSLEGLDQETQYF. The CDR3 bases are TGTGCCAGCAGCTTAGAGGGACTGGACCAAGAGACCCAGTACTTC.

The gene calls are TRBV4-3 and TRBJ1-6, with 9 nucleotides matching TRBD1. The CDR3 spans 16 residues. Germline V lookup: CDR1 LGHNA, CDR2 YSLEER. V dropped 5 bases and J dropped 3; count of bases not matched to a gene: 5. CDR3 coding DNA: TGCGCCAGCAGCAAACAGGGGGCGGTCTATAATTCACCCCTCCACTTT. This translates into CASSKQGAVYNSPLHF.

This clone was found once. The rearrangement links TRBV4-3 to TRBJ1-2, with D possibly TRBD1 on 6 matching bases. The germline gives CDR1 LGHNA, CDR2 YSLEER. Trimming took 0 bases from V and 5 from J, leaving 13 bases between them. The CDR3 consists of 15 residues. The DNA of the CDR3 is TGCGCCAGCAGCCAAGATTCAGGGGCGGGTTATGGCTACACCTTC. Amino acids: CASSQDSGAGYGYTF.

The gene calls are TRBV27 and TRBJ1-2, with 11 positions matching TRBD1. The V segment lost 5 bases and the J segment 6 bases; nucleotides outside the gene matches: 8. Germline V CDR1 and CDR2: MNHEY, SMNVEV (reference sequence). The CDR3 is 15 residues long. DNA for the CDR3: TGTGCCAGCAGTGTCGGGACAGGGGGTGTGAATGGCTACACCTTC. Translating it yields CASSVGTGGVNGYTF.

This clone was seen only a few times. This chain's CDR3 is CASSRDYLYEQYF. DNA for the CDR3: TGTGCCAGCTCTCGGGACTACCTCTACGAGCAGTACTTC. The chain links TRBV18 to TRBJ2-7; TRBD2 matches at 7 bases. The germline gives CDR1 KGHSH, CDR2 LQKENI. This CDR3 has 13 amino acids. The junction had 5 bases not matched to a gene; V was cut back by 6 bases and J by 3 bases.

The V gene is TRBV5-8, the J gene TRBJ1-5; TRBD1 agrees at 8 bases. V shed 0 bases, J shed 7 bases, and the junction held 6 bases outside the gene matches. CDR1 and CDR2 (germline): SGHTS, YDEGEE. The CDR3 loop spans 15 amino acids. The CDR3 region is CASSLGVGQGQPQHF. The CDR3 coding sequence is TGTGCCAGCAGCTTGGGCGTAGGACAGGGACAGCCCCAGCATTTT.

The rearrangement uses TRBV29-1 and TRBJ2-1; 11 bases map to TRBD2. This CDR3 has 15 residues. Trimming cost V 6 bases and J 3 bases; bases outside gene matches: 7. Per the germline V gene, CDR1 is SQVTM and CDR2 is ANQGSEA. CDR3 residues: CSVKGLAGGYNEQFF. CDR3 nucleotides: TGCAGCGTGAAAGGTCTAGCGGGGGGCTACAATGAGCAGTTCTTC.

Only one count was recorded for this clone. This chain links TRBV11-2 with TRBJ1-6, with D possibly matching TRBD1 (6 bases). Trimming removed 5 bases from V and 3 bases from J, with 14 bases in between. Germline CDR1 and CDR2: SGHAT and FQNNGV. The CDR3 has 16 residues. The CDR3 is CASSPDLDSYNSPLHF. CDR3 bases: TGTGCCAGCAGCCCCGACTTGGACAGCTATAATTCACCCCTCCACTTT.

The gene calls are TRBV12-3 or TRBV12-4 and TRBJ2-1; no clear D gene. The CDR3 extends over 13 amino acids. V was pared by 3 bases and J by 9 bases, with 12 bases between. This CDR3 is CASSFTLEAEQFF. The CDR3 nucleotides are TGTGCCAGCAGTTTTACGCTAGAAGCTGAGCAGTTCTTC.

This clone was seen only a few times. The V call is TRBV6-5, the J call TRBJ2-7; weak D call: TRBD1 (6 bases). The germline V gene has CDR1 MNHEY and CDR2 SVGAGI. The CDR3 is made up of 16 amino acids. V was trimmed by 0 bases and J by 0 bases, leaving 12 bases between them. The CDR3 sequence is CASSYSWTDSSYEQYF. The DNA for the CDR3 is TGTGCCAGCAGTTACTCGTGGACAGACAGCTCCTACGAGCAGTACTTC.

The V call is TRBV7-9, the J call TRBJ2-1, with TRBD2 matching over 7 bases. From germline, CDR1 is SEHNR and CDR2 FQNEAQ (reference sequence). The CDR3 extends over 17 amino acids. V shed 1 base and J 9 bases; nucleotides not matched to a gene: 15. CDR3 nucleotide sequence: TGTGCCAGCAGCTTAGTAGTCTTGACTAGCCCAGGCGGTGAGCAGTTCTTC. Its translation is CASSLVVLTSPGGEQFF.